The next 19 T cell receptor beta chains were all read from a single sample in a study of OX40 agonist ivuxolimab in advanced cancers. TCRdb's copy holds only in-frame clones and misses some; the assay was immunoSEQ multiplex PCR. Among tens of thousands of clones, under 95% were seen once, and the ten largest hold more than 8.5%. Sample: CD4+ or CD8+ T cells sorted from blood, taken in a trial of the OX40 agonist ivuxolimab. The receptors were sampled from an adult with an advanced solid tumor such as melanoma, head and neck, liver or kidney cancer.

The J gene is TRBJ1-5, the V gene TRBV6-6; D remains ambiguous. Germline values: CDR1 MNHNY, CDR2 SVGAGI (reference sequence). V was shortened by 7 bases and J by 3 bases, with 19 bases between the two germline ends. The CDR3 is made up of 16 amino acids. CDR3 nucleotide sequence: TGTGCCAGCACCCTCTGGCCCCCTGATACCAATCAGCCCCAGCATTTT. Protein product: CASTLWPPDTNQPQHF.

The chain carries TRBV10-2 and TRBJ2-1; D is unclear. Between the trimmed V and J ends, which lost 3 bases and 8 bases, there was a span of 8 bases. This CDR3 region has 12 residues. Germline V CDR1 and CDR2: WSHSY, SAAADI. The CDR3 reads CASSDTPDEQFF. CDR3 bases: TGCGCCAGCAGTGACACACCGGATGAGCAGTTCTTC.

The rearrangement uses TRBV7-9 and TRBJ2-3; D is unresolved. Trimming shortened V by 2 bases and J by 2 bases, and 8 bases separated the two germline ends. The CDR3 has 14 residues. CDR1 is SEHNR, CDR2 FQNEAQ, per germline (reference sequence). The CDR3 bases are TGTGCCAGCAGCTTAACAGATTCCACAGATACGCAGTATTTT. This sequence encodes CASSLTDSTDTQYF. The full variable domain, completed using reference TRBV7-9 and TRBJ2-3, is DTGVSQNPRHKITKRGQNVTFRCDPISEHNRLYWYRQTLGQGPEFLTYFQNEAQLEKSRLLSDRFSAERPKGSFSTLEIQRTEQGDSAMYLCASSLTDSTDTQYFGPGTRLTVL.

Worth noting for this clone: An end of the junction does not agree with germline; a read error may underlie this. Other DNA sequences in this specimen translate into the identical CDR3. This chain joins TRBV28 and TRBJ2-7, with D possibly matching TRBD1 (6 bases). Per the germline V gene, CDR1 is MDHEN and CDR2 is SYDVKM. The CDR3 has 12 residues. The CDR3 here is CASRDKWYEQYF. The CDR3 DNA sequence: TGTGCCAGCCGGGACAAATGGTACGAGCAATACTTC.

The chain couples TRBV19 to TRBJ1-5; D call uncertain. From germline, CDR1 is LNHDA and CDR2 SQIVND (reference sequence). Trimming took 5 bases from V and 1 from J, leaving 15 bases between them. This CDR3 spans 16 amino acids. CDR3 DNA: TGTGCCAGTAGTGGGTTTAATTATATAAGCAATCAGCCCCAGCATTTT. This gives the protein CASSGFNYISNQPQHF.

The chain recombines TRBV6-5 with TRBJ1-1; D might be TRBD1 (5 bases). Trimming cost V 4 bases and J 1 base, with 13 bases left between them. CDR3 length equals 15 residues. The germline V gene encodes CDR1 MNHEY and CDR2 SVGAGI. The CDR3 loop is CASSSLTDENTEAFF. Written as DNA, the CDR3 is TGTGCCAGCAGTTCCTTGACAGACGAGAACACTGAAGCTTTCTTT.

The chain links TRBV2 to TRBJ2-7, with 8 bases that match TRBD2. Germline V lookup: CDR1 SNHLY, CDR2 FYNNEI. This CDR3 is 17 amino acids long. Trimming cost V 2 bases and J 3 bases; bases outside gene matches: 12. The CDR3 sequence: CASSETSGLTKGYEQYF. CDR3 nucleotides: TGTGCCAGCAGTGAAACTAGCGGCCTAACTAAGGGCTACGAGCAGTACTTC.

The V and J genes are TRBV29-1 and TRBJ2-1, with 8 nucleotides matching TRBD1. Trimming took 8 bases from V and 3 from J; bases not matched to a gene: 12. CDR1 SQVTM and CDR2 ANQGSEA come from the germline V gene. The CDR3 extends over 15 amino acids. CDR3 coding DNA: TGCAGCATGGATTCGACAGGGGCTCTCTACAATGAGCAGTTCTTC. It yields the protein CSMDSTGALYNEQFF.

The chain joins TRBV7-3 to TRBJ2-1; 10 bases fit TRBD1. This CDR3 contains 16 residues. The V gene's germline CDR1 is SGHTA and CDR2 FQGTGA. V gave up 4 bases and J gave up 1 base; unmatched junction bases: 4. The CDR3 DNA sequence: TGTGCCAGCAGCTCCTCGGGACAGGGGTCCTACAATGAGCAGTTCTTC. Its translation: CASSSSGQGSYNEQFF.

This chain's CDR3 is CATRRVAGDYNEQFF. The CDR3 bases are TGTGCCACTCGCCGGGTAGCGGGAGACTACAATGAGCAGTTCTTC. V is TRBV27 and J is TRBJ2-1, with 9 positions matching TRBD2. V shed 10 bases, J shed 3 bases, and the junction held 10 bases outside the gene matches. Germline V gene data show CDR1 as MNHEY and CDR2 as SMNVEV (reference sequence). This CDR3 spans 15 amino acids.

The chain links TRBV13 to TRBJ2-1, with 15 bases matching TRBD2. This CDR3 is built from 15 residues. Per the germline V gene, CDR1 is PRHDT and CDR2 is FYEKMQ (reference sequence). The V segment lost 5 bases and the J segment 10 bases; nucleotides outside the gene matches: 6. The CDR3: CASSPSGLAGGEQFF. Here the CDR3 DNA reads TGTGCCAGCAGCCCCTCGGGACTAGCGGGAGGCGAGCAGTTCTTC.

The chain joins TRBV5-6 to TRBJ2-5; D might be TRBD1 (6 bases). Near its end, the DNA agrees better with TRBJ2-7, so the J call may be wrong. The germline gives CDR1 SGHDT, CDR2 YYEEEE. CDR3 length equals 15 residues. Here the CDR3 reads CASSSTRGSNYEQYF. The CDR3 nucleotides are TGTGCCAGCAGCTCCACGAGGGGGTCGAACTACGAGCAGTACTTC.

V is TRBV2 and J is TRBJ2-5; D perhaps matches TRBD1 (5 bases). Looked up from germline, CDR1 is SNHLY and CDR2 is FYNNEI. V gave up 7 bases and J gave up 1 base, with 10 bases separating them. The CDR3 length is 13 residues. CDR3 coding DNA: TGTGCCAGCACACGCAGGGCCCAAGAGACCCAGTACTTC. Protein: CASTRRAQETQYF.

The rearrangement links TRBV18 to TRBJ1-5, with D possibly TRBD1 on 5 matching bases. The CDR3 contains 16 residues. The V end was cut by 0 bases, the J end by 2 bases, with 11 bases between. Germline loops: CDR1 KGHSH, CDR2 LQKENI. Written as DNA, the CDR3 is TGTGCCAGCTCACCACCGGGGGGGACGGGCAATCAGCCCCAGCATTTT. Encoded protein: CASSPPGGTGNQPQHF. The whole variable domain, remainder taken from reference TRBV18 and TRBJ1-5, is NAGVMQNPRHLVRRRGQEARLRCSPMKGHSHVYWYRQLPEEGLKFMVYLQKENIIDESGMPKERFSAEFPKEGPSILRIQQVVRGDSAAYFCASSPPGGTGNQPQHFGDGTRLSIL.

The CDR3 DNA reads TGCGCCAGCAGCCCAGGGAGTAGGGATGAAAAACTGTTTTTT. It encodes CASSPGSRDEKLFF. The rearrangement joins TRBV5-1 to TRBJ1-4, with a tentative D call TRBD1 (5 bases). Looked up from germline, CDR1 is SGHRS and CDR2 is YFSETQ. The V and J ends lost 4 bases and 6 bases respectively, with 13 bases between them. This CDR3 is 14 amino acids long. Based on the CDR3 plus reference TRBV5-1 and TRBJ1-4, the full variable domain is KAGVTQTPRYLIKTRGQQVTLSCSPISGHRSVSWYQQTPGQGLQFLFEYFSETQRNKGNFPGRFSGRQFSNSRSEMNVSTLELGDSALYLCASSPGSRDEKLFFGSGTQLSVL.

V gene TRBV7-5 combines with J gene TRBJ2-7; the table assigns TRBD2, which was not confirmed against the DNA. TRBV7-5 is designated a pseudogene. This CDR3 is built from 12 residues. This chain's CDR3 is CASSSPQREQYF. CDR3 sequence (DNA): TGTGCCAGCAGCTCCCCCCAGCGGGAGCAGTACTTC.

This chain joins TRBV9 and TRBJ1-2; D is unclear. CDR3 length: 14 amino acids. CDR1 is SGDLS, CDR2 YYNGEE, per germline. V was trimmed by 0 bases and J by 6 bases, leaving 12 bases between them. As DNA, the CDR3 is TGTGCCAGCAGCGTAGAAGGCAGACAAAATGGCTACACCTTC. Amino acids: CASSVEGRQNGYTF.

This clone was recorded only once. The CDR3 coding sequence is TGTGCCAGCAGCGTAGTAAGTGCAGGGGGCTACGAGCAGTACTTC. It specifies CASSVVSAGGYEQYF. This sequence joins TRBV9 and TRBJ2-7; 7 bases line up with TRBD1. Per the germline V gene, CDR1 is SGDLS and CDR2 is YYNGEE. The CDR3 is made up of 15 amino acids. Losses at the gene ends were 0 bases for V and 3 bases for J; bases not matched to a gene: 6. Looking up the rest from reference TRBV9 and TRBJ2-7 gives the full variable domain: DSGVTQTPKHLITATGQRVTLRCSPRSGDLSVYWYQQSLDQGLQFLIQYYNGEERAKGNILERFSAQQFPDLHSELNLSSLELGDSALYFCASSVVSAGGYEQYFGPGTRLTVT.

The chain couples TRBV11-2 to TRBJ2-7; 10 bases map to TRBD2. CDR1 is SGHAT, CDR2 FQNNGV, per germline. CDR3 size: 14 residues. V was pared by 5 bases and J by 3 bases, with 4 bases of the junction left unmatched. The CDR3 bases are TGTGCCAGCAGCCCGACTAGCGGGTACTACGAGCAGTACTTC. Encoded protein: CASSPTSGYYEQYF. Combining the CDR3 with reference TRBV11-2 and TRBJ2-7 gives the whole variable domain EAGVAQSPRYKIIEKRQSVAFWCNPISGHATLYWYQQILGQGPKLLIQFQNNGVVDDSQLPKDRFSAERLKGVDSTLKIQPAKLEDSAVYLCASSPTSGYYEQYFGPGTRLTVT.